Shown below are 18 T cell receptor beta chains from a single sample sequenced in a study of T-cell reconstitution after alpha-beta-depleted transplantation in children. General study results and limits: Hyperexpanded clones declined; after one year, newly produced T cells mostly supplied diversity.

Preparation of the TCRbeta library involved a method that used unique molecular identifiers. TCRdb itself ran the PCR reads through MiXCR, one entry per CDR3 protein. Here the sample spans about 290,000 distinct CDR3 sequences, around 7.3% being singletons. No antigens are known for them. Specimen: peripheral blood, collected 360 days after TCRalphabeta/CD19-depleted stem cell transplant. These receptors were obtained from a female patient aged 2-9 years who had a stem cell transplant for Fanconi anemia, so the T cells may come from the graft donor.

This clonotype was found many times. The chain employs TRBV4-3 and TRBJ1-1; D remains unclear. CDR3 length: 16 amino acids. The ends were cut back, 2 bases at V and 2 bases at J, with 15 bases in the middle. The V gene's germline CDR1 is LGHNA and CDR2 YSLEER. CDR3 nucleotide sequence: TGCGCCAGCAGCCAACTGGGCCCCATGGCCAACACTGAAGCTTTCTTT. Translated, it gives CASSQLGPMANTEAFF.

For this clonotype: This may come from a read error, since a much larger clone is one base off. This chain's CDR3 is CASSQAGATNEKLFF. DNA for the CDR3: TGTGCCAGCAGCCAAGCGGGGGCGACTAATGAAAAACTGTTTTTT. The chain uses TRBV11-2 and TRBJ1-4, with D possibly matching TRBD1 (6 bases). CDR1 and CDR2 (germline): SGHAT, FQNNGV. The CDR3 loop spans 15 amino acids. Deletions cut 5 bases from V and 2 bases from J, with 12 bases between.

This clonotype was counted at least ten times. In DNA form, the CDR3 reads TGCGCCAGCAGCCAAAGACAGGGGATGAATTCACCCCTCCACTTT. Translating gives CASSQRQGMNSPLHF. This chain joins TRBV4-1 and TRBJ1-6, with 8 bases aligning to TRBD1. CDR3 size: 15 residues. Per germline, CDR1 MGHRA and CDR2 YSYEKL. The V gene end was trimmed by 2 bases and the J gene end by 7 bases; junction bases not matched to a gene: 4.

This clonotype appeared a few times. A much larger clonotype is one base distant, so this may be a read error. The genes are TRBV3-1 and TRBJ1-3; TRBD1 aligns across 9 bases. Germline V gene sequence: CDR1 LGHDT, CDR2 YNNKEL (reference sequence). The CDR3 extends over 13 amino acids. After removal of 5 bases from V and 4 bases from J, the junction contained 0 bases not matched to a gene. The CDR3 coding sequence is TGTGCCAGCAGCGGGACAGGGGGAAACACCATATATTTT. Translated: CASSGTGGNTIYF.

This clonotype was counted many times. The chain is built from TRBV25-1 and TRBJ2-2, with D uncertain. From germline, CDR1 is MGHDK and CDR2 SYGVNS. CDR3 size: 16 residues. The V end was cut by 1 base, the J end by 2 bases, with 11 bases between. DNA for the CDR3: TGTGCCAGCAGTGAATCAGTAGGGCATAACACCGGGGAGCTGTTTTTT. Protein product: CASSESVGHNTGELFF.

This clonotype was seen at least ten times. The chain links TRBV5-1 to TRBJ1-1; 7 nucleotides line up with TRBD1. Per the germline V gene, CDR1 is SGHRS and CDR2 is YFSETQ. V lost 2 bases to trimming and J lost 3 bases; unmatched junction nucleotides: 4. There are 14 residues in the CDR3. The CDR3 nucleotides read TGCGCCAGCAGCTTTACAGGGGCCGACACTGAAGCTTTCTTT. The encoded protein is CASSFTGADTEAFF.

This clonotype was recorded at least ten times. This chain's CDR3 is CSARETALYGYTF. The CDR3 DNA is TGCAGTGCTAGAGAAACAGCCCTCTATGGCTACACCTTC. The V gene is TRBV20-1, the J gene TRBJ1-2; no reliable D call. The CDR3 has 13 residues. Germline CDR1 is DFQATT and CDR2 is SNEGSKA (reference sequence). V was clipped by 0 bases and J by 4 bases, with 9 bases between them.

There are many counts of this clonotype. The rearrangement joins TRBV5-6 to TRBJ2-1; no clear D gene. Germline V gives CDR1 SGHDT, CDR2 YYEEEE. The CDR3 spans 15 residues. Trimming took off 2 bases at V and 2 bases at J, with 11 bases between the two ends. The chain's CDR3 is CASSFLTSTYNEQFF. CDR3 nucleotides: TGTGCCAGCAGCTTTCTGACCTCAACCTACAATGAGCAGTTCTTC. The full variable domain, rest sourced from reference TRBV5-6 and TRBJ2-1, is DAGVTQSPTHLIKTRGQQVTLRCSPKSGHDTVSWYQQALGQGPQFIFQYYEEEERQRGNFPDRFSGHQFPNYSSELNVNALLLGDSALYLCASSFLTSTYNEQFFGPGTRLTVL.

At least ten counts were recorded for this clonotype. This chain connects TRBV11-2 to TRBJ2-2; unclear D gene. Germline assignment: CDR1 SGHAT and CDR2 FQNNGV. This CDR3 is 14 amino acids long. Trimming cost V 4 bases and J 5 bases, with 11 bases left between them. In nucleotides, the CDR3 is TGTGCCAGCAGCTGGGTTGGCCGGACCGGGGAGCTGTTTTTT. This encodes CASSWVGRTGELFF.

This clonotype was detected ten times or more. The rearrangement joins TRBV6-2 or TRBV6-3 to TRBJ2-1, with unresolved D. The CDR3 totals 15 residues. Germline V lookup: CDR1 MNHEY, CDR2 SVGEGT. The V end lost 2 bases, the J end lost 0 bases, and 8 bases lay between the germline ends. The CDR3 DNA follows: TGTGCCAGCAGTTACGGGCCTACCTCCTACAATGAGCAGTTCTTC. Encoded protein: CASSYGPTSYNEQFF.

This clonotype was found many times. The chain is built from TRBV29-1 and TRBJ1-1; 7 nucleotides line up with TRBD1. The germline V gene has CDR1 SQVTM and CDR2 ANQGSEA. The CDR3 runs 13 residues. The V gene end was trimmed by 4 bases and the J gene end by 0 bases; junction bases not matched to a gene: 2. CDR3 region: CSVAGQVNTEAFF. For the CDR3, the DNA is TGCAGCGTTGCAGGACAGGTGAACACTGAAGCTTTCTTT. Combining the CDR3 with reference TRBV29-1 and TRBJ1-1 gives the whole variable domain SAVISQKPSRDICQRGTSLTIQCQVDSQVTMMFWYRQQPGQSLTLIATANQGSEATYESGFVIDKFPISRPNLTFSTLTVSNMSPEDSSIYLCSVAGQVNTEAFFGQGTRLTVV.

This clonotype was recorded at least ten times. This sequence joins TRBV27 and TRBJ2-1; 11 positions match TRBD2. Germline-derived CDR1 and CDR2 are MNHEY and SMNVEV (reference sequence). The CDR3 is 17 residues long. V lost 6 bases to trimming and J lost 9 bases; unmatched junction nucleotides: 16. CDR3 DNA sequence: TGTGCCAGCAGCAGGGGGCTAGCGGGAGGCGGTGGCGGTGAGCAGTTCTTC. Protein sequence: CASSRGLAGGGGGEQFF.

The chain is built from TRBV7-9 and TRBJ1-1; D not resolved. The CDR3 has 14 amino acids. With 5 bases removed from V and 0 bases from J, the gap between germline ends came to 10 bases. Germline V gene data show CDR1 as SEHNR and CDR2 as FQNEAQ (reference sequence). CDR3 sequence (DNA): TGTGCCAGCAGCGTCGCCAGCGTGAACACTGAAGCTTTCTTT. It translates to CASSVASVNTEAFF.

This clonotype was seen a few times. The chain uses TRBV6-2 or TRBV6-3 and TRBJ1-1; unclear D gene. This CDR3 has 12 amino acids. CDR1 and CDR2 (germline): MNHEY, SVGEGT. The germline V and J ends were trimmed by 6 bases and 8 bases, with 13 bases remaining between them. DNA of the CDR3: TGTGCCAGCAGCCGCTTTCGGCTCGAAGCTTTCTTT. Amino acids: CASSRFRLEAFF.

This clonotype appeared many times. The chain uses TRBV4-1 and TRBJ2-7; D is possibly TRBD1 (6 bases). The CDR3 covers 15 residues. The germline CDR1 and CDR2 sequences are MGHRA and YSYEKL. Deletions cut 6 bases from V and 2 bases from J, with 17 bases between. CDR3 sequence: CASRRILDSTYEQYF. The CDR3 DNA follows: TGCGCCAGCAGACGAATTTTGGACAGCACCTACGAGCAGTACTTC.

This clonotype occurred many times. The rearrangement joins TRBV20-1 to TRBJ2-2; D ambiguous. The CDR3 contains 15 residues. V lost 0 bases and J lost 5, with 13 bases in between. Germline CDR1 DFQATT, CDR2 SNEGSKA (reference sequence). Here the CDR3 DNA reads TGCAGTGCTAGAGATCCCACCAGACTGACCGGGGAGCTGTTTTTT. This encodes CSARDPTRLTGELFF.

The V gene is TRBV5-6, the J gene TRBJ1-1; tentative D call: TRBD1 (5 bases). Germline loops: CDR1 SGHDT, CDR2 YYEEEE. This CDR3 is built from 15 residues. Trimming removed 1 base from V and 2 bases from J, with 12 bases in between. The CDR3 protein is CASSLTDRPNTEAFF. The CDR3 nucleotides read TGTGCCAGCAGCTTGACTGACAGACCCAACACTGAAGCTTTCTTT.

The rearrangement links TRBV5-5 to TRBJ2-1; TRBD2 matches 8 bases. The CDR3 is made up of 15 amino acids. J lost 5 bases, V lost 4 bases, and 8 bases had no gene match. CDR1 and CDR2 from the germline V gene are SGHKS and YYEKEE (reference sequence). The CDR3 loop reads CASSPLAGRNNEQFF. The CDR3 DNA is TGTGCCAGCAGCCCCTTAGCGGGGCGAAACAATGAGCAGTTCTTC.